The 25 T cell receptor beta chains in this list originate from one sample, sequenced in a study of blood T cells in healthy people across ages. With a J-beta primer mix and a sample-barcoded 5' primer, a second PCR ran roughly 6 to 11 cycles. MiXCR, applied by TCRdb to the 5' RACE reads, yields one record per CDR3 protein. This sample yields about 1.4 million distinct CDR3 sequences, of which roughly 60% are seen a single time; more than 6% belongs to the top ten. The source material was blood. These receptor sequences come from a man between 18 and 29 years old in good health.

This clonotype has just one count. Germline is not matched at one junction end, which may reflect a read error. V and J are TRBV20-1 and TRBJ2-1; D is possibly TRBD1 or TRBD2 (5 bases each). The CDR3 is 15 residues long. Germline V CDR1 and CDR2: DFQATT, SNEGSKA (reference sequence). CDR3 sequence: CSAGDPRGAYNEQFF. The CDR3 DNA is TGCAGTGCTGGAGATCCCAGAGGGGCTTACAATGAGCAGTTCTTC.

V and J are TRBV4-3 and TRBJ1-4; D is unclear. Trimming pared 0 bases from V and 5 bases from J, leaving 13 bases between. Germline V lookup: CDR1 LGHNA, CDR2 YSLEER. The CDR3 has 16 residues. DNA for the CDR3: TGCGCCAGCAGCCAAGATCGGGTGGGTTGGAATGAAAAACTGTTTTTT. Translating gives CASSQDRVGWNEKLFF.

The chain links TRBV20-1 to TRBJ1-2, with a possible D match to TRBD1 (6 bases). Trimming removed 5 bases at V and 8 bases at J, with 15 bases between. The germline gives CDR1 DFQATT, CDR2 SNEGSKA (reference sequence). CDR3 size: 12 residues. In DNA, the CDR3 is TGCAGTGCTTCCCCGGGGGGCGGAGGCTACACCTTC. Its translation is CSASPGGGGYTF.

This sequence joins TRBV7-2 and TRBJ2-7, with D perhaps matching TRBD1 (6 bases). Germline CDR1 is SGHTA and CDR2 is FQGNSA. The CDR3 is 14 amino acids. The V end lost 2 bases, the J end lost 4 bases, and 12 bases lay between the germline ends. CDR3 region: CASSLNRVDYEQYF. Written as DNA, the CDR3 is TGTGCCAGCAGCTTAAACAGGGTAGATTACGAGCAGTACTTC.

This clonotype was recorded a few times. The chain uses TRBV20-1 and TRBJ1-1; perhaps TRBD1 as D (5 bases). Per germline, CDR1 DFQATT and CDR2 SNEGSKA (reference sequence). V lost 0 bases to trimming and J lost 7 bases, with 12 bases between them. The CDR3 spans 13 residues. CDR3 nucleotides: TGCAGTGCTAGAGATGCGAATCAGGGTGAAGCTTTCTTT. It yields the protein CSARDANQGEAFF.

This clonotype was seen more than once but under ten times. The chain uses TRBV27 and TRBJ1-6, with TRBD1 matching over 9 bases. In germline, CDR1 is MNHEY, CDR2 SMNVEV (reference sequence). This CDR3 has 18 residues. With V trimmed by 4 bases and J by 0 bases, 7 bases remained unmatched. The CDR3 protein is CASSSGQGTSSYNSPLHF. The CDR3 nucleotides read TGTGCCAGCAGTTCCGGACAGGGGACTAGCTCCTATAATTCACCCCTCCACTTT.

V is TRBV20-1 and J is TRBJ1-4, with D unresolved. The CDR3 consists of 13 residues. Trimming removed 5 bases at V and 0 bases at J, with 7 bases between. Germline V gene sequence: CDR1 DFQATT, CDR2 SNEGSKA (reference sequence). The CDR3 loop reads CSAGHATNEKLFF. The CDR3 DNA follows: TGCAGTGCTGGCCATGCAACTAATGAAAAACTGTTTTTT.

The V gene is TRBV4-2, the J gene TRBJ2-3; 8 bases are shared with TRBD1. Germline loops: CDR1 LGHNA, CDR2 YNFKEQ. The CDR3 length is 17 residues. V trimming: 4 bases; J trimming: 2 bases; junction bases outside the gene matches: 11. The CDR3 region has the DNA TGTGCCAGCAGCCGGGAATATACAGGGGGAGTCACAGATACGCAGTATTTT. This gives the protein CASSREYTGGVTDTQYF.

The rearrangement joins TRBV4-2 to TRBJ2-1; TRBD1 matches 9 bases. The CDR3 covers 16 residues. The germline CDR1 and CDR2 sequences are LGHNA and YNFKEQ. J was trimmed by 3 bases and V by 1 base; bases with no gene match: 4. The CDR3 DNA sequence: TGTGCCAGCAGCCAAGCCGGGACAGGGATCTACAATGAGCAGTTCTTC. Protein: CASSQAGTGIYNEQFF.

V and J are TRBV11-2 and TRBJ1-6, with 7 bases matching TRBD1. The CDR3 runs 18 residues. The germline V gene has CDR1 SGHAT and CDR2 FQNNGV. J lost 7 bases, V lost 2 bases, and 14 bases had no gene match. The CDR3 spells CASSLPSGGAPTNSPLHF. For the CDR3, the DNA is TGTGCCAGCAGCTTACCCTCAGGGGGGGCCCCGACCAATTCACCCCTCCACTTT.

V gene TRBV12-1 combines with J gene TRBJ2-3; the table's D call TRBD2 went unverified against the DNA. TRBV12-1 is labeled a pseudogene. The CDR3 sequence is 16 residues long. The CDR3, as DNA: TGTGCCAGCAGCTTTCGAGCGGGAGATAGTACAGATACGCAGTATTTT. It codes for CASSFRAGDSTDTQYF.

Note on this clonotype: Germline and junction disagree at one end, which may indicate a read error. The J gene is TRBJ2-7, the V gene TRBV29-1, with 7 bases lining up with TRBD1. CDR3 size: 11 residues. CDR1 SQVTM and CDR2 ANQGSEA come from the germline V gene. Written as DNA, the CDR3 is TGCAGCGCCTCAGGGGGATACGGGCAGTACTTC. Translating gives CSASGGYGQYF.

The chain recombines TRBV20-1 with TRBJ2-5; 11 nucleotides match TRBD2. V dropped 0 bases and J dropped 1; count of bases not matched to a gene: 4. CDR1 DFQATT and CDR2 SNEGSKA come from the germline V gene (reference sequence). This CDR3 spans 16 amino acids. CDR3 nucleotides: TGCAGTGCTAGAGAACTAGCGGGGGACCGCCAAGAGACCCAGTACTTC. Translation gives CSARELAGDRQETQYF.

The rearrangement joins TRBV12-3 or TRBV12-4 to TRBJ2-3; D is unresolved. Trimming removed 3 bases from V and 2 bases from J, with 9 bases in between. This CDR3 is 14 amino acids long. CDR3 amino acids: CASSFAVNTDTQYF. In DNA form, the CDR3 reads TGTGCCAGCAGTTTCGCTGTGAACACAGATACGCAGTATTTT.

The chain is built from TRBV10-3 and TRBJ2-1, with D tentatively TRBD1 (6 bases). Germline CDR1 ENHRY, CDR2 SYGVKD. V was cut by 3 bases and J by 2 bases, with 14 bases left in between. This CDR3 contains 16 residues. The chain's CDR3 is CAISDLSRGAYNEQFF. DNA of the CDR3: TGTGCCATCAGTGATTTGAGCAGGGGCGCCTACAATGAGCAGTTCTTC.

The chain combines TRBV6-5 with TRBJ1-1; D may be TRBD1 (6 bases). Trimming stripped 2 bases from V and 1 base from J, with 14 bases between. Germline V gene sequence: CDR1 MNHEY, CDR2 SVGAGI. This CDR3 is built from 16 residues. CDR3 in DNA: TGTGCCAGCAGTTACACCACAGGGCTGGGGAACACTGAAGCTTTCTTT. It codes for CASSYTTGLGNTEAFF.

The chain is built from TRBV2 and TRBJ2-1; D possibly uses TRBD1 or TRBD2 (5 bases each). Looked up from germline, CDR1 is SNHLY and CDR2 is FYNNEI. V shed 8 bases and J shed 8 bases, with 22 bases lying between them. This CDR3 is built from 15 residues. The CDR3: CASFQRGQAPYEQFF. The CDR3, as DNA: TGTGCCAGCTTCCAACGGGGCCAGGCCCCTTATGAGCAGTTCTTC.

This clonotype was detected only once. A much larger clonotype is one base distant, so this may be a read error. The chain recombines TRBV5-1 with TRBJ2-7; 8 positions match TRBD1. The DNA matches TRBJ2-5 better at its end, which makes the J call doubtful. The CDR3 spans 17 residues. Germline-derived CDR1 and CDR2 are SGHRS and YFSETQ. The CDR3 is CVSSFLAGQGARETQYF. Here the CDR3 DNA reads TGCGTCAGCAGCTTTTTAGCAGGGCAGGGGGCACGAGAGACCCAGTACTTC.

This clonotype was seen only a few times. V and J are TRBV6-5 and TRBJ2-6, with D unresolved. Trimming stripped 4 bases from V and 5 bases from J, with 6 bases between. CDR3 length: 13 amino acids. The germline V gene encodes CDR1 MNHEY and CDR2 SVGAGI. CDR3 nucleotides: TGTGCCAGCAGTTCGACGTGGGCCAACGTCCTGACTTTC. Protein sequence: CASSSTWANVLTF.

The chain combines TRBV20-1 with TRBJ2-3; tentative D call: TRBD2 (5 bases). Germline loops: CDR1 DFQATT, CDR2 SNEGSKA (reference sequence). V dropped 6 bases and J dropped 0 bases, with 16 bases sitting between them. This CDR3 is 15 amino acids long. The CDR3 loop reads CSARRGVHSTDTQYF. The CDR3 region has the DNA TGCAGTGCCCGTCGGGGAGTCCATAGCACAGATACGCAGTATTTT.

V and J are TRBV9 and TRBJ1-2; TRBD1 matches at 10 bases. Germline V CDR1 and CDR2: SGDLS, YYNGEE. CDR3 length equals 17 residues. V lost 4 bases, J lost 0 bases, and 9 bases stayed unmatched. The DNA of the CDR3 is TGTGCCAGCAGCTTTCCGGGACAGGGGAATTCTAACTATGGCTACACCTTC. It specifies CASSFPGQGNSNYGYTF.

The CDR3 DNA sequence: TGCAGTGCTCCTCTGACAGGGGGCGGAAAACTGTTTTTT. This codes for CSAPLTGGGKLFF. The chain is built from TRBV20-1 and TRBJ1-4, with 10 bases lining up with TRBD1. V gave up 5 bases and J gave up 10 bases; unmatched junction bases: 7. CDR1 is DFQATT, CDR2 SNEGSKA, per germline (reference sequence). The CDR3 extends over 13 amino acids.

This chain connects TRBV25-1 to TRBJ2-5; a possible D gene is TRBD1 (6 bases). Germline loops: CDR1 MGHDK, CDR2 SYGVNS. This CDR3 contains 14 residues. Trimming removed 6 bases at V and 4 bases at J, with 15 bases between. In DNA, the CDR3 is TGTGCCAGCAGGGAACCAGGGGATACAGAGACCCAGTACTTC. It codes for CASREPGDTETQYF.

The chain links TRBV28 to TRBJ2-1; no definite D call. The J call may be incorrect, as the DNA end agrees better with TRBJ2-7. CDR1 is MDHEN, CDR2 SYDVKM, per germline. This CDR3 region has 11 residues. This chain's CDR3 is CATHPNNEQYF. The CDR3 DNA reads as TGTGCCACCCACCCGAACAATGAGCAGTACTTC.

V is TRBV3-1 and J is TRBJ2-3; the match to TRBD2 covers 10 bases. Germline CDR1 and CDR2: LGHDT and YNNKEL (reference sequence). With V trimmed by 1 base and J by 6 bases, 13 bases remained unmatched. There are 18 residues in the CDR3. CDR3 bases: TGTGCCAGCAGCCAAGGGGGGACTAGCGTGCCGCCGTCGGATACGCAGTATTTT. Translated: CASSQGGTSVPPSDTQYF.